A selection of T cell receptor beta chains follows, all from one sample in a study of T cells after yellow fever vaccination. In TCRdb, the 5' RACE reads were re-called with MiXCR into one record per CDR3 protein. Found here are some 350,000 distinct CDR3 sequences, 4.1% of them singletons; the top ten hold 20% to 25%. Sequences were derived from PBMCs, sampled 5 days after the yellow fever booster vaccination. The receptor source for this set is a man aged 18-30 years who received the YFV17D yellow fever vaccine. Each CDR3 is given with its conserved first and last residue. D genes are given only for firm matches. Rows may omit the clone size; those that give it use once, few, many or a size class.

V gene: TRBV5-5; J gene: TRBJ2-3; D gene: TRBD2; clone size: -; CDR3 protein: CASSAPGGRTDTQYF; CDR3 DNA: TGTGCCAGCAGCGCACCGGGAGGACGCACAGATACGCAGTATTTT
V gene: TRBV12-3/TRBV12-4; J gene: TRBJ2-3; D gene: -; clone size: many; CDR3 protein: CASRGSSADTQYF; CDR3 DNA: TGTGCCAGCAGGGGGTCTAGTGCCGATACGCAGTATTTT
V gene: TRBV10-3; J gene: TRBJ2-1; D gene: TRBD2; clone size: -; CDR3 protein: CAISDGLALNEQFF; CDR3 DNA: TGTGCCATCAGTGATGGACTAGCGTTGAATGAGCAGTTCTTC
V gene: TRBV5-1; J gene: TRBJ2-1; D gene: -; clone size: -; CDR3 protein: CASSLELDDPQFF; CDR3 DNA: TGCGCCAGCAGCTTGGAACTAGACGACCCGCAGTTCTTC
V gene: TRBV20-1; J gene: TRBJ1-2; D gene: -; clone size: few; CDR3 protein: CSARAPLDSYDYGYTF; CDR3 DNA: TGCAGTGCTAGAGCCCCCTTGGACAGCTACGATTATGGCTACACCTTC
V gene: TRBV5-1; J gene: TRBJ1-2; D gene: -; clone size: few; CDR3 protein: CASSLGRGHYGYTF; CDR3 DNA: TGCGCCAGCAGCTTGGGCAGAGGCCACTATGGCTACACCTTC
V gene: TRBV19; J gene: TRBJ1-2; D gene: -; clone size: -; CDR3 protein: CATTVPLGYGYTF; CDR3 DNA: TGTGCCACGACAGTCCCCCTCGGCTATGGCTACACCTTC
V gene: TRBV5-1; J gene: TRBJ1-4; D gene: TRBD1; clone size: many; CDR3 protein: CASSLQGAHNEKLFF; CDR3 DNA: TGCGCCAGCAGCTTGCAGGGGGCCCATAATGAAAAACTGTTTTTT
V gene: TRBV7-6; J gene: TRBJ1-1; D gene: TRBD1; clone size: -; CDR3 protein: CASSLGQGSSAFF; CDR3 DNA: TGTGCCAGCAGCCTCGGACAGGGCAGTTCAGCTTTCTTT
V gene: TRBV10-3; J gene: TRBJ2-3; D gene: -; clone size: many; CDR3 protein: CAISHGGLITDTQYF; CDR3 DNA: TGTGCCATCAGTCATGGGGGTCTAATCACAGATACGCAGTATTTT
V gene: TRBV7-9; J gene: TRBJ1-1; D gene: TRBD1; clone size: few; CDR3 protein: CASSLGQGSWTEAFF; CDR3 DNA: TGTGCCAGCAGCTTAGGACAGGGTTCGTGGACTGAAGCTTTCTTT
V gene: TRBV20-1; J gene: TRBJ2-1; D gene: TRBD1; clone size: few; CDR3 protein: CSASTGTGLNEQFF; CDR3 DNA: TGCAGTGCTAGTACCGGGACAGGTCTTAATGAGCAGTTCTTC
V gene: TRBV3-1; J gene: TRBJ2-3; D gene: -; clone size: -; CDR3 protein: CASSQVSPAGISTDTQYF; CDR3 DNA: TGTGCCAGCAGCCAAGTCTCCCCCGCGGGGATAAGCACAGATACGCAGTATTTT
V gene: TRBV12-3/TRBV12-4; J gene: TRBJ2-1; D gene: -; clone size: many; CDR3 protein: CASSLSVLGNEQFF; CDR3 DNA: TGTGCCAGCAGTTTAAGTGTCCTTGGCAATGAGCAGTTCTTC
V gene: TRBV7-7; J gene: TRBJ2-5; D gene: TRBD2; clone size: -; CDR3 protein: CASSLGGTTSETQYF; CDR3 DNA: TGTGCTAGCAGCTTGGGGGGGACCACGAGCGAGACCCAGTACTTC
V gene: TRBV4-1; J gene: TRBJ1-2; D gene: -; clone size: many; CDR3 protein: CASSQEVTTVLVAGYTF; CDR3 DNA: TGCGCCAGCAGCCAAGAGGTGACAACGGTATTGGTTGCTGGCTACACCTTC
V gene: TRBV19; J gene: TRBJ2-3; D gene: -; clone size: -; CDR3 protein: CASSIRVGDTQYF; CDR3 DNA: TGTGCCAGTAGTATAAGGGTTGGGGATACGCAGTATTTT
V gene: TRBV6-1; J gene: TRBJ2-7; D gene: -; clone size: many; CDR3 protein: CASSERAVFSYEQYF; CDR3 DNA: TGTGCCAGCAGTGAACGAGCGGTCTTTTCCTACGAGCAGTACTTC
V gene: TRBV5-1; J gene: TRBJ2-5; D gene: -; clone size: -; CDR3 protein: CASSLSRDGRQETQYF; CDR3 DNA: TGCGCCAGCAGCTTGAGCAGGGATGGTCGTCAAGAGACCCAGTACTTC
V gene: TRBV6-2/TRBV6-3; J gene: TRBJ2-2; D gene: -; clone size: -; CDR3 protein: CASSPGPPGGANTGELFF; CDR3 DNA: TGTGCCAGCAGCCCCGGCCCCCCCGGCGGGGCGAACACCGGGGAGCTGTTTTTT
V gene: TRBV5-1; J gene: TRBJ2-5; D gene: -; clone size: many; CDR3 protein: CASMRWGTPQETQYF; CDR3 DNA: TGCGCCAGCATGCGATGGGGGACTCCGCAAGAGACCCAGTACTTC
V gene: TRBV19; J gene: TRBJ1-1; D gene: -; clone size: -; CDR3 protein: CASSTSPGTLPTEAFF; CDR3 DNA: TGTGCCAGTAGTACCTCACCCGGGACGCTACCCACTGAAGCTTTCTTT
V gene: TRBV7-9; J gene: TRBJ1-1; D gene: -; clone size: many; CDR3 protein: CASSLFWGWNTEAFF; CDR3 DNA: TGTGCCAGCAGCCTGTTTTGGGGGTGGAACACTGAAGCTTTCTTT
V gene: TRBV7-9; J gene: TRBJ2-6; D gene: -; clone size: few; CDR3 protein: CASSPPRLGANVLTF; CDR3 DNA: TGTGCCAGCAGCCCCCCCCGTCTCGGGGCCAACGTCCTGACTTTC
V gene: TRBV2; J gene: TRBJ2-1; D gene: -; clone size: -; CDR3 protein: CASLAGSSYNEQFF; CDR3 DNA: TGTGCCAGCTTGGCGGGGAGCTCCTACAATGAGCAGTTCTTC
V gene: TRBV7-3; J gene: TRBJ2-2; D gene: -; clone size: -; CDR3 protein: CASSSYGELFF; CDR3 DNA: TGTGCCAGCAGCAGTTACGGGGAGCTGTTTTTT
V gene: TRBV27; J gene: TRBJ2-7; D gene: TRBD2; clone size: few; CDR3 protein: CASSYSGGYSYEQYF; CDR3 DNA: TGTGCCAGCAGTTATAGCGGGGGCTATTCCTACGAGCAGTACTTC
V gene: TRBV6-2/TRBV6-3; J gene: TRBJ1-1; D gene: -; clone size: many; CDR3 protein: CASSWGRGAFF; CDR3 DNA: TGTGCCAGCAGTTGGGGCAGGGGAGCTTTCTTT
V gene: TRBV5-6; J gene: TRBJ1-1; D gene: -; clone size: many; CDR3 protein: CASSLGFEAFF; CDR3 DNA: TGTGCCAGCAGCCTAGGGTTTGAAGCTTTCTTT
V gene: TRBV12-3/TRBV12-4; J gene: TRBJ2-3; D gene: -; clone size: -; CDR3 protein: CASSPPSIDTQYF; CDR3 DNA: TGTGCCAGCAGTCCCCCTAGCATAGATACGCAGTATTTT
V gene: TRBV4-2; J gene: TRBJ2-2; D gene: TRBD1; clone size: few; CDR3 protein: CASSQGDRLRGGELFF; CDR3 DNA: TGTGCCAGCAGCCAGGGGGACAGGCTAAGGGGCGGGGAGCTGTTTTTT
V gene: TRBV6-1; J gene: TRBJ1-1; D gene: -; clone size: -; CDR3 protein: CASSERTAHTEAFF; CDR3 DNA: TGTGCCAGCAGTGAACGGACAGCCCACACTGAAGCTTTCTTT
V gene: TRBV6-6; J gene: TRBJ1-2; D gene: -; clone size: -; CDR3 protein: CASSYGGNTNYGYTF; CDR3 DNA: TGTGCCAGCAGTTACGGAGGGAATACTAACTATGGCTACACCTTC
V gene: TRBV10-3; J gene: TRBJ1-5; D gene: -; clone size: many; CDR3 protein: CAISDGNQPQHF; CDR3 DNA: TGTGCCATCAGTGACGGCAATCAGCCCCAGCATTTT
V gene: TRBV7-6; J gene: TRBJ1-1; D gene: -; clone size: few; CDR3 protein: CASSFLPDTEAFF; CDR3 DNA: TGTGCCAGCAGCTTCCTTCCGGACACTGAAGCTTTCTTT
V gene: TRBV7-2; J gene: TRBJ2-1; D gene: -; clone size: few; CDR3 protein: CASSLRLASNEQFF; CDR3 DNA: TGTGCCAGCAGCTTACGGCTAGCGAGCAATGAGCAGTTCTTC
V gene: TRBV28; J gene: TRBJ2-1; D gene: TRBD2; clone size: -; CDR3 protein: CASRHSPGLAVDEQFF; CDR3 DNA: TGTGCCAGCAGGCATTCTCCGGGACTAGCGGTCGATGAGCAGTTCTTC
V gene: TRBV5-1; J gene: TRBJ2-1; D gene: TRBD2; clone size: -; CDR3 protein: CASRGGDRGGAYNEQFF; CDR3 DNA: TGCGCCAGCCGGGGCGGGGACCGTGGGGGGGCCTACAATGAGCAGTTCTTC
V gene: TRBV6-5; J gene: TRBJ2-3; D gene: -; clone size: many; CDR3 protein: CASSHIRQDTQYF; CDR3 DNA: TGTGCCAGCAGTCACATACGGCAGGATACGCAGTATTTT
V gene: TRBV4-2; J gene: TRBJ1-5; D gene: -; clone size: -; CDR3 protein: CASSSTSGGAPHF; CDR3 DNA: TGTGCCAGCAGCTCGACGAGCGGGGGTGCTCCACATTTT
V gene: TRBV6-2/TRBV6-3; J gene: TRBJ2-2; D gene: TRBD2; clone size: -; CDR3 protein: CASSLAGDDTGELFF; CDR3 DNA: TGTGCCAGCAGTTTAGCGGGGGACGACACCGGGGAGCTGTTTTTT
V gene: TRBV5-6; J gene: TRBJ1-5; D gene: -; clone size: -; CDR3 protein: CASSLWDGQPQHF; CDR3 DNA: TGTGCCAGCAGCTTATGGGACGGACAGCCCCAGCATTTT
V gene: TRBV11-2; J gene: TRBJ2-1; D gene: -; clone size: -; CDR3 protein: CASSLVTPPWNEQFF; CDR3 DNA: TGTGCCAGCAGCTTAGTGACCCCTCCGTGGAATGAGCAGTTCTTC
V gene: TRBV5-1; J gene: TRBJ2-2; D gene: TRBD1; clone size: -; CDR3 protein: CASSTQGATGELFF; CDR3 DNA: TGCGCCAGCTCCACCCAGGGGGCGACCGGGGAGCTGTTTTTT
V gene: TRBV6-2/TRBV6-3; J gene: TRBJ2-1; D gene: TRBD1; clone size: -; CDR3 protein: CASSYQPDRGLVNEQFF; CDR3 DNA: TGTGCCAGCAGTTACCAACCGGACAGGGGGCTAGTCAATGAGCAGTTCTTC
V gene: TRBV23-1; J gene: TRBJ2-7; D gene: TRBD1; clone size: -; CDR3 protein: CASSRRGQAIYEQYF; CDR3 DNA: TGCGCCAGCAGTCGCAGGGGGCAGGCCATCTACGAGCAGTACTTC
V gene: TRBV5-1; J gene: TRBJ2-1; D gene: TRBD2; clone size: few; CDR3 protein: CASSLLAGGDYNEQFF; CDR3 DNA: TGCGCCAGCAGCCTCTTAGCGGGGGGGGACTACAATGAGCAGTTCTTC
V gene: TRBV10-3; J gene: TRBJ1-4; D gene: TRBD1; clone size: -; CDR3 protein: CAISESDRGREKLFF; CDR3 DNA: TGTGCCATCAGTGAGTCGGACAGGGGGCGAGAAAAACTGTTTTTT
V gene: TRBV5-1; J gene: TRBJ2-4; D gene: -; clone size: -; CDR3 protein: CASSPDSTQNIQYF; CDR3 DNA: TGCGCCAGCAGCCCCGACAGTACCCAAAACATTCAGTACTTC
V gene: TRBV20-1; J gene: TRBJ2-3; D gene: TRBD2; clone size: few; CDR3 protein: CSASRGDGTDTQYF; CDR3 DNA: TGCAGTGCTAGTCGGGGGGACGGCACAGATACGCAGTATTTT
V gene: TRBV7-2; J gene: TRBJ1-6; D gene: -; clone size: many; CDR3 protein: CASVFLPSFGSPLHF; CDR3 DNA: TGTGCCAGCGTATTCCTACCTTCCTTCGGGTCACCCCTCCACTTT
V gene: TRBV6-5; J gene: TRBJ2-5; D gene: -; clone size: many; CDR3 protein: CASTDARGGAETQYF; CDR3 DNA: TGTGCCAGCACCGACGCTAGAGGCGGGGCGGAGACCCAGTACTTC
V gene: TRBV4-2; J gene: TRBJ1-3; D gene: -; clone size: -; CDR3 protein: CASSQGTQGTIYF; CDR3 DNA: TGTGCCAGCAGCCAAGGTACACAGGGCACCATATATTTT
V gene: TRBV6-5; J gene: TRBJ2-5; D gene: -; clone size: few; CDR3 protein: CASSRRLAQGQETQYF; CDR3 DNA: TGTGCCAGCAGTCGGAGGCTGGCCCAGGGTCAAGAGACCCAGTACTTC